These T cell receptor beta chains were read from a single sample in a study of early T cells in non-severe SARS-CoV-2 infection. TCRdb fed the 5' RACE reads into MiXCR, producing one record per CDR3 protein. The sample contains tens of thousands of distinct CDR3 sequences, about 9.1% of which appear only once. Sequenced sample: whole blood. These receptors came from an adult who was a healthcare worker with PCR-confirmed SARS-CoV-2 infection or an uninfected control (not recorded which). Both conserved end residues are part of each CDR3. Each record gives: J gene, V gene, clone size, D gene, CDR3 DNA, CDR3 protein. D genes are given only for firm matches. The size entry is marked missing in some rows and otherwise reads once, few, many or a size class.

TRBJ2-1	TRBV12-3/TRBV12-4	-	-	TGTGCCAGCAGTTTAGGTGGCGACAGCTCCTACAATGAGCAGTTCTTC	CASSLGGDSSYNEQFF
TRBJ2-3	TRBV7-8	many	TRBD2	TGTGCCAGCAGCTTAGCACTAGCGGGGGGGCCTGATACAGATACGCAGTATTTT	CASSLALAGGPDTDTQYF
TRBJ2-7	TRBV30	few	TRBD1	TGTGCCTGGAGTGGATTAGGGACAGGGAATATTAGGACCTACGAGCAGTACTTC	CAWSGLGTGNIRTYEQYF
TRBJ2-7	TRBV18	-	-	TGTGCCAGCTCACAGGGAGTAGCGGCGGGCGAGCAGTACTTC	CASSQGVAAGEQYF
TRBJ1-4	TRBV6-1	many	-	TGTGCCAGCAGTAAAACGGGAGGGGAAGGACTGTTTTTT	CASSKTGGEGLFF
TRBJ2-7	TRBV5-1	many	-	TGCGCCAGCAGCTTGCTGGTTGATTCCTTCGAGCAGTACTTC	CASSLLVDSFEQYF
TRBJ2-3	TRBV20-1	many	-	TGCAGTGCTAGGGAAAGGACAGATACGCAGTATTTT	CSARERTDTQYF
TRBJ1-1	TRBV7-2	many	TRBD1	TGTGCCAGCAGCTTACGTCAGGGGGCGGGTGAAGCTTTCTTT	CASSLRQGAGEAFF
TRBJ2-1	TRBV28	few	TRBD2	TGTGCCAGCAGTTTCGTAGCGGGAGTATCGAATGAGCAGTTCTTC	CASSFVAGVSNEQFF
TRBJ2-2	TRBV7-2	few	-	TGTGCCAGCAGCAGAGAACTGGTCCGCACCAGGGAGCTGTTTTTT	CASSRELVRTRELFF
TRBJ2-1	TRBV7-2	many	TRBD2	TGTGCCAGCAGCTTAGATCGCGGGAGGAGTTACAATGAGCAGTTCTTC	CASSLDRGRSYNEQFF
TRBJ2-7	TRBV11-2	many	TRBD1	TGTGCCAGCACCCTCAGGGGGCTAGGGGAGCAGTACTTC	CASTLRGLGEQYF
TRBJ1-2	TRBV4-1	-	-	TGCGCCAGCAGCCAAGATCCGTCAGACTATGGCTACACCTTC	CASSQDPSDYGYTF
TRBJ2-1	TRBV7-9	many	-	TGTGCCAGCCGGGACGGGAGAAGGAATGAGCAGTTCTTC	CASRDGRRNEQFF
TRBJ1-3	TRBV20-1	many	-	TGCAGTGCTAGAGCAGGGACAACCTCTGGAAACACCATATATTTT	CSARAGTTSGNTIYF
TRBJ2-7	TRBV4-1	many	-	TGCGCCAGCAGCCAAGGGGGTAGCTCCTACGAGCAGTACTTC	CASSQGGSSYEQYF
TRBJ1-3	TRBV13	many	-	TGTGCCAGCAGCTCCCCGGACTCCTCTGGAAACACCATATATTTT	CASSSPDSSGNTIYF